This note documents a single T cell receptor (beta chain) sequence. The antigen is undetermined. This entry is derived from a study of cytomegalovirus exposure and HLA in healthy donors. The study's findings and limits: Reported performance of the classifier showed diagnosis of cytomegalovirus status with high specificity and sensitivity.

The study ran its PCR with 60 Vbeta and 13 Jbeta primers. Using immunoSEQ multiplex PCR, the repertoire was profiled, and TCRdb retains in-frame clones only, with some absent. Among around 180,000 clones listed, about four fifths were seen once. The CDR3 loop spans 17 amino acids. After removal of 6 bases from V and 2 bases from J, the junction contained 13 bases not matched to a gene. The germline V gene has CDR1 ENHRY and CDR2 SYGVKD. This chain connects TRBV10-3 to TRBJ2-3, with TRBD2 matching over 8 bases. The receptor comes from a middle-aged woman in good health and CMV-seronegative. Sequenced sample: PBMCs. The CDR3 DNA reads as TGTGCCATCAGCAGAAGGGAAAGCGGGAGCCCCACAGATACGCAGTATTTT. This codes for CAISRRESGSPTDTQYF.